Given below is one TCR beta chain in context. Germline CDR1 reads MNHEY; CDR2 reads SMNVEV (reference sequence). CDR3 length: 16 amino acids. Unmatched junction bases numbered 8, after V lost 5 bases and J lost 0 bases. These data originate in a study of OX40 agonist ivuxolimab in advanced cancers. Data came from immunoSEQ multiplex PCR; TCRdb stores just in-frame clones and leaves some out. This sample yields around 19,000 clones, of which about 88% are seen a single time; about 25% belongs to the top ten. The sample was CD4+ or CD8+ T cells sorted from blood, taken in a trial of the OX40 agonist ivuxolimab. This sequence originates from an adult with an advanced solid tumor such as melanoma, head and neck, liver or kidney cancer. This chain links TRBV27 with TRBJ2-5; 8 bases fit TRBD1. CDR3 sequence reads: CASSPWTGSYQETQYF. The CDR3 DNA reads TGTGCCAGCAGTCCCTGGACAGGGTCGTACCAAGAGACCCAGTACTTC.